This is a list of T cell receptor beta chains from one sample in a study of CD8+CD57+ T cells in acquired aplastic anemia. TCRdb called the reads again in MiXCR, with one record for every CDR3 protein. This table has around 200,000 distinct CDR3 sequences, 48% appearing once. The material sequenced was sorted CD4+, CD8+, or CD8+CD57+ T cells (not recorded which) from PBMCs. These receptors came from a human donor with aplastic anemia. Each CDR3 is given with its conserved first and last residue. The D gene is left open where the match is weak. Some rows have no size entry. The others give once, few or many, or a class for an expanded clone.

len | j_gene | v_gene | abundance | d_gene | CDR3nt | CDR3aa
14 | TRBJ1-1 | TRBV5-1 | many | - | TGCGCCAGCAGCTTGGATCAGGGTGGTACTGAAGCTTTCTTT | CASSLDQGGTEAFF
15 | TRBJ1-1 | TRBV29-1 | - | TRBD1 | TGCAGCGTTTTCGGACAGGGCCAAATGAACACTGAAGCTTTCTTT | CSVFGQGQMNTEAFF
15 | TRBJ2-3 | TRBV24-1 | once | - | TGTGCCACCAGTGAATTCCAGGGAGGCACAGATACGCAGTATTTT | CATSEFQGGTDTQYF
11 | TRBJ2-3 | TRBV10-2 | few | - | TGCGCCAGCAGTGACCCCTATACGCAGTATTTT | CASSDPYTQYF
15 | TRBJ2-7 | TRBV11-2 | - | - | TGTGCCAGCAGCGGTCGGGTCGGGGTGGGTTACGAGCAGTACTTC | CASSGRVGVGYEQYF
17 | TRBJ2-7 | TRBV4-2 | once | TRBD2 | TGTGCCAGCAGCCAGCGTTGGAGGACTAGCGGGAGGGCCGGGCAGTACTTC | CASSQRWRTSGRAGQYF
12 | TRBJ1-2 | TRBV14 | many | - | TGTGCCAGCAGCCAGCGACTCTATGGCTACACCTTC | CASSQRLYGYTF
17 | TRBJ2-1 | TRBV7-3 | many | TRBD2 | TGTGCCAGCAGCTTAACCCGGCCTAGCGGGGGTTACAATGAGCAGTTCTTC | CASSLTRPSGGYNEQFF
13 | TRBJ2-2 | TRBV18 | - | - | TGTGCCAGCTCTCGAAAGAACACCGGGGACCTGTTTTTT | CASSRKNTGDLFF
15 | TRBJ1-5 | TRBV15 | - | - | TGTGCCACCAGCAGGGGGAGGTCTGGAAATCAGCCCCAGCATTTT | CATSRGRSGNQPQHF
15 | TRBJ1-1 | TRBV20-1 | many | - | TGCAGTGCTAGAAGGGGGGGGACACCGAACACTGAAGCTTTCTTT | CSARRGGTPNTEAFF
12 | TRBJ2-7 | TRBV2 | once | - | TGTGCCAGCAGTGACACGGGAGACCAGCATTACTTC | CASSDTGDQHYF
12 | TRBJ2-7 | TRBV20-1 | many | TRBD1 | TGCAGTGCTAGTCGCCAGGGGGACGAGCAGTACTTC | CSASRQGDEQYF
13 | TRBJ2-1 | TRBV2 | - | - | TGTGCCGGACAACTTGAACGTTACAATGAGCAGTTCTTC | CAGQLERYNEQFF
15 | TRBJ2-7 | TRBV6-1 | many | TRBD1 | TGTGCCAGCAAAGGGACAGGGCCAAACCTCTACGAGCAGTACTTC | CASKGTGPNLYEQYF
13 | TRBJ2-2 | TRBV24-1 | - | - | TGTGCCACCAGCAGTAACATTGCCGGGGAGCTGTTTTTT | CATSSNIAGELFF
13 | TRBJ1-1 | TRBV7-9 | - | - | TGTGCCAGCACCCGCAATGGACCCACTGAAGCTTTCTTT | CASTRNGPTEAFF
13 | TRBJ1-2 | TRBV24-1 | - | - | TGTGCCATCGGGAAAGGGGCGCATTATGGCTACACCTTC | CAIGKGAHYGYTF
15 | TRBJ2-7 | TRBV20-1 | - | TRBD1 | TGCAGTGCTAGCTGGGGACAGGGAGGACTCTACGAGCAGTACTTC | CSASWGQGGLYEQYF
13 | TRBJ1-2 | TRBV6-4 | many | TRBD1 | TGTGCCAGCGCACGGGACAGGGGCTATGGCTACACCTTC | CASARDRGYGYTF
16 | TRBJ2-2 | TRBV5-4 | - | - | TGTGCCAGCAGCTTGGCCGCGGGACAGAACACCGGGGAGCTGTTTTTT | CASSLAAGQNTGELFF
14 | TRBJ2-2 | TRBV9 | many | - | TGTGCCAGCAGCGTACTACTAGATAACGGGGAGCTGTTTTTT | CASSVLLDNGELFF
16 | TRBJ1-5 | TRBV12-3/TRBV12-4 | - | - | TGTGCCAGCAGTTTATCGGCAGGTCATAGCAATCAGCCCCAGCATTTT | CASSLSAGHSNQPQHF
15 | TRBJ2-3 | TRBV12-3/TRBV12-4 | many | TRBD1 | TGTGCCAGCAGTTTCGAGGGGGCTGGGGCAGATACGCAGTATTTT | CASSFEGAGADTQYF
12 | TRBJ1-2 | TRBV7-2 | many | - | TGTGCCAGCAGCTTAGTCAGCTATGGCTACACCTTC | CASSLVSYGYTF
11 | TRBJ2-3 | TRBV7-3 | many | - | TGTGCCAGCAGCTACGGGGATACGCAGTATTTT | CASSYGDTQYF
15 | TRBJ2-5 | TRBV29-1 | - | - | TGCAGCGTAAAAAACAGGGACTGGAGCGGGGAGACCCAGTACTTC | CSVKNRDWSGETQYF
15 | TRBJ1-5 | TRBV7-9 | - | - | TGTGCCAGCAGCTTAAGAGGGGATGGCAATCAGCCCCAGCATTTT | CASSLRGDGNQPQHF
14 | TRBJ1-2 | TRBV20-1 | once | - | TGCAGTGCCAGGCGGGGCGGGGCCCGAGGGAGCTACACCTTC | CSARRGGARGSYTF